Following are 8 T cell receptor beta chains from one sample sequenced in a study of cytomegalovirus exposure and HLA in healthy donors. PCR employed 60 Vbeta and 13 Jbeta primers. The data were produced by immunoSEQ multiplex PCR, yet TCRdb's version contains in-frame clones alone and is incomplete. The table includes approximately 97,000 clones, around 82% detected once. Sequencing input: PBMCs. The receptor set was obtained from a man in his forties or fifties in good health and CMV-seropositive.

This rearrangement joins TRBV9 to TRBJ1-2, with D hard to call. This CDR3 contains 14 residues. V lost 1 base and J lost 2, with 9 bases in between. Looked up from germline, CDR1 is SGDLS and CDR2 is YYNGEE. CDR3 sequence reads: CASSVSSLNYGYTF. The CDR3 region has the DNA TGTGCCAGCAGCGTATCCTCTTTAAACTATGGCTACACCTTC.

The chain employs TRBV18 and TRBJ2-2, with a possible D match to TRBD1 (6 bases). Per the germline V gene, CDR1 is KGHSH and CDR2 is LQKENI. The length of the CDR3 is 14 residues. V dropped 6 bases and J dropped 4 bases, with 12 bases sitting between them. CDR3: CASSQRRGTGELFF. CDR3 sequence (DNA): TGTGCCAGCTCCCAGCGCAGGGGCACCGGGGAGCTGTTTTTT.

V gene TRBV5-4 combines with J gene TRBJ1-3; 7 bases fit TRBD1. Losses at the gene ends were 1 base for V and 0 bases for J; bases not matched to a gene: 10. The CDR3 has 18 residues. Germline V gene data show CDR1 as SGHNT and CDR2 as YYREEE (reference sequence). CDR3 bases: TGTGCCAGCAGCTTGCGATCCGGGACAGTGAGCTCTGGAAACACCATATATTTT. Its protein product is CASSLRSGTVSSGNTIYF.

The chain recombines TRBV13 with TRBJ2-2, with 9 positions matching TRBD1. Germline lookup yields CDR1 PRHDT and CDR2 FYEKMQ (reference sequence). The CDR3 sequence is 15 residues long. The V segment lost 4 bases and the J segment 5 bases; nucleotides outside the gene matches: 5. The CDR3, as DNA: TGTGCCAGCAGCTCACAGGGGGCTTGGACCGGGGAGCTGTTTTTT. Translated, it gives CASSSQGAWTGELFF. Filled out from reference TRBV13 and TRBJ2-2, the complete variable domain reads AAGVIQSPRHLIKEKRETATLKCYPIPRHDTVYWYQQGPGQDPQFLISFYEKMQSDKGSIPDRFSAQQFSDYHSELNMSSLELGDSALYFCASSSQGAWTGELFFGEGSRLTVL.

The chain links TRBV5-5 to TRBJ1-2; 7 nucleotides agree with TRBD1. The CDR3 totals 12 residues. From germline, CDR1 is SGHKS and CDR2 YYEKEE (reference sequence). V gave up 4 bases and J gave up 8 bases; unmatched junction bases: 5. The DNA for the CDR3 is TGTGCCAGCAGCCACAGGGGCGGCGGCTACACCTTC. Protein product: CASSHRGGGYTF.

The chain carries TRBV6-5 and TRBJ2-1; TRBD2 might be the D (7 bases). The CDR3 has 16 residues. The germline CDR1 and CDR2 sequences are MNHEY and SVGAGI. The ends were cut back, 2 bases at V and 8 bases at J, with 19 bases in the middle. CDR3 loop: CASSYRRGLLGYEQFF. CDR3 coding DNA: TGTGCCAGCAGTTACCGGCGGGGGCTTCTAGGTTATGAGCAGTTCTTC.

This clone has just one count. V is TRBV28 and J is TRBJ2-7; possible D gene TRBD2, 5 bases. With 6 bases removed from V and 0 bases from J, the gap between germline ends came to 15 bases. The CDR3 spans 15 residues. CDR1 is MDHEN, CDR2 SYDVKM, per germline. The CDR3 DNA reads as TGTGCCAGCAGGGCTGTAGGAGGCTACTCCTACGAGCAGTACTTC. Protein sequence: CASRAVGGYSYEQYF. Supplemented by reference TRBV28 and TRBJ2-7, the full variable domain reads DVKVTQSSRYLVKRTGEKVFLECVQDMDHENMFWYRQDPGLGLRLIYFSYDVKMKEKGDIPEGYSVSREKKERFSLILESASTNQTSMYLCASRAVGGYSYEQYFGPGTRLTVT.

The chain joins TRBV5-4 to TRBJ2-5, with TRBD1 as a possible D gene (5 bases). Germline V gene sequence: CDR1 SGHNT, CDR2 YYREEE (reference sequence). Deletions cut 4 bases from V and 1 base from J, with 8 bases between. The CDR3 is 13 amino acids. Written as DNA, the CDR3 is TGTGCCAGCAGCACAGGAGCCCAAGAGACCCAGTACTTC. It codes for CASSTGAQETQYF.